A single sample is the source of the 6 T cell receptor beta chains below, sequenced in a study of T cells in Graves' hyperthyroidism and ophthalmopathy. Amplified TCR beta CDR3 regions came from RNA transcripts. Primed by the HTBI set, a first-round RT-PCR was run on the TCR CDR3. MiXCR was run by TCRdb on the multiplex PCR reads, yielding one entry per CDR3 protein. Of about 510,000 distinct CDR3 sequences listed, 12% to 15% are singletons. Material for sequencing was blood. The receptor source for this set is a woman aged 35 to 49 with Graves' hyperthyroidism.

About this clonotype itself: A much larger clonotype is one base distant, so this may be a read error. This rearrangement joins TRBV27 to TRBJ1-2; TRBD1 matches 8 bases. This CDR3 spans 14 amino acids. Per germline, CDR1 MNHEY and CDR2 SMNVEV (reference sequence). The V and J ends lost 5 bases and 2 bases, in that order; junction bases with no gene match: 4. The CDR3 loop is CASSDWDRNYGYTF. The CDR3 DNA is TGTGCCAGCAGTGATTGGGACAGGAACTATGGCTACACCTTC.

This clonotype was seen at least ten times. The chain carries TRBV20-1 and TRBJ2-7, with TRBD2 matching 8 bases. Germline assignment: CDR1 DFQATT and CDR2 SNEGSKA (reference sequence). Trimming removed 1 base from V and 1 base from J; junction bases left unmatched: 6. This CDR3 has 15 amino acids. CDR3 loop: CSARGLALFSYEQYF. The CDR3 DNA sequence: TGCAGTGCTAGAGGACTAGCGCTCTTTTCCTACGAGCAGTACTTC.

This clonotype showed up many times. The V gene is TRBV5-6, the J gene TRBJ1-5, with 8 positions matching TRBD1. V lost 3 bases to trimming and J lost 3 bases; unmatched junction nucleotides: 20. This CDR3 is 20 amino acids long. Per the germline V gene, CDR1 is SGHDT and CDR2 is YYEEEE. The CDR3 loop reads CASSWRTGRRSRLINQPQHF. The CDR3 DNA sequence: TGTGCCAGCAGCTGGAGGACAGGGAGAAGGTCCCGACTGATCAATCAGCCCCAGCATTTT.

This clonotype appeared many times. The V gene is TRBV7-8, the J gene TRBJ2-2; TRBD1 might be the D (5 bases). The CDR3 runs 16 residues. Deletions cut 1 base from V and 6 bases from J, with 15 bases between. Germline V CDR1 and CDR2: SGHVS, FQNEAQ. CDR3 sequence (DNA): TGTGCCAGCAGCTTAGTAGCCAGGGTCGGTGCCGGGGAGCTGTTTTTT. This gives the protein CASSLVARVGAGELFF.

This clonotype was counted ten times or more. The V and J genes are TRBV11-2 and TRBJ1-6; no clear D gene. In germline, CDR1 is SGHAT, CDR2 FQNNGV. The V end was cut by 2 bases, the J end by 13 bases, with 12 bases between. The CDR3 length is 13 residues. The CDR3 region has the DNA TGTGCCAGCAGCTTATACGGCGCCGAGCCCCTCCACTTT. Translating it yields CASSLYGAEPLHF.

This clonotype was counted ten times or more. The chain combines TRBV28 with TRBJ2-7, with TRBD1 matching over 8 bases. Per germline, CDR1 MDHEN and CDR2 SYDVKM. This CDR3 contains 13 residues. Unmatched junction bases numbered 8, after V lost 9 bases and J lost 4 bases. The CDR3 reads CASNMQGAYEQYF. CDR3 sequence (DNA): TGTGCCAGTAATATGCAGGGGGCTTACGAGCAGTACTTC.